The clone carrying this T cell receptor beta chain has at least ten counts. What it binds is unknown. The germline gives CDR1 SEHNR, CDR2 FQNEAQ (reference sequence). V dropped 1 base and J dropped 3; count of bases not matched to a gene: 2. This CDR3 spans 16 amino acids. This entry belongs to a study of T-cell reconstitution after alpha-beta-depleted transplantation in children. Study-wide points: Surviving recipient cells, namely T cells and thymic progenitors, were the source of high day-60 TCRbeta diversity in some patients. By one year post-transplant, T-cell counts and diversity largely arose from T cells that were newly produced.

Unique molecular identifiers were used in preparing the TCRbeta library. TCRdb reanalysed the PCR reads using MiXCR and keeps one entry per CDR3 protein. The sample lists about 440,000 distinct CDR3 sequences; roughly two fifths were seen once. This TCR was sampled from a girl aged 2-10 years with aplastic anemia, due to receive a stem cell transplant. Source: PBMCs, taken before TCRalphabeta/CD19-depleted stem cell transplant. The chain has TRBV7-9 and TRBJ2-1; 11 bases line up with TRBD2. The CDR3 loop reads CASSLGLAGNYNEQFF. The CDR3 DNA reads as TGTGCCAGCAGCTTAGGACTAGCGGGAAACTACAATGAGCAGTTCTTC.